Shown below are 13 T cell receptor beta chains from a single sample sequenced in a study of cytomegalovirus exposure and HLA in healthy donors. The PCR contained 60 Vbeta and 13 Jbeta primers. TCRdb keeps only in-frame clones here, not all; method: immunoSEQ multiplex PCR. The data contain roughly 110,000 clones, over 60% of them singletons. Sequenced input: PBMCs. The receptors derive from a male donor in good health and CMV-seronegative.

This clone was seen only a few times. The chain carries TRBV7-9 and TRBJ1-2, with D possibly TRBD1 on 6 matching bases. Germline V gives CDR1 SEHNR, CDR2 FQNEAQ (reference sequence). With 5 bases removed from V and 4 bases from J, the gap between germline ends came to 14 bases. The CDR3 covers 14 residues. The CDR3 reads CASSVVRDIYGYTF. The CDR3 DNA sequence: TGTGCCAGCAGCGTAGTCCGGGACATCTATGGCTACACCTTC.

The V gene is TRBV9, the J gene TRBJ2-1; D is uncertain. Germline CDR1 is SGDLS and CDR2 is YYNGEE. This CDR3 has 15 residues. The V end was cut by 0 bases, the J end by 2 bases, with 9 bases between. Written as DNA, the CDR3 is TGTGCCAGCAGCGTAGGAGGTCCAACCTACAATGAGCAGTTCTTC. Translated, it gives CASSVGGPTYNEQFF.

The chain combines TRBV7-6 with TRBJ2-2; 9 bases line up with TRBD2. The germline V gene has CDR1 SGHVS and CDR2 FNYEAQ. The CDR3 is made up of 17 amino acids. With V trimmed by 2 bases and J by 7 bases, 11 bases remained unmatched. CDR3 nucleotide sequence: TGTGCCAGCAGCTTAAGCTTAGCGGGAGTGATAGGCGGGGAGCTGTTTTTT. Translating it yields CASSLSLAGVIGGELFF.

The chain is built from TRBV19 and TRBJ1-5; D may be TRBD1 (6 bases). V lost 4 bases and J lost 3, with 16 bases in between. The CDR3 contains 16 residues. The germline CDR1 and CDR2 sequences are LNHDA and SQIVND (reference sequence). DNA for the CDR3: TGTGCCAGTAGTAAGGACAGTTGGGGATCCAATCAGCCCCAGCATTTT. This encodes CASSKDSWGSNQPQHF.

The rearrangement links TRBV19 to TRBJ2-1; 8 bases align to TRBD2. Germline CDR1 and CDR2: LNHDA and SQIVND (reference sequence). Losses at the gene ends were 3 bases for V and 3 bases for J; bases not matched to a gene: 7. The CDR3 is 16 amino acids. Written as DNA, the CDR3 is TGTGCCAGTAGTATCCTAGCGGGCGGAGGCTACAATGAGCAGTTCTTC. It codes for CASSILAGGGYNEQFF.

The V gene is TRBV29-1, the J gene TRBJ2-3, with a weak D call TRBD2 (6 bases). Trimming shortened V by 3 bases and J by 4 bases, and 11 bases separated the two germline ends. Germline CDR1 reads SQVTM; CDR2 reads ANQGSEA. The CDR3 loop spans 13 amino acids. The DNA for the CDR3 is TGCAGCGTTGAGGGGGGAGTCGCAGATACGCAGTATTTT. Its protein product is CSVEGGVADTQYF.

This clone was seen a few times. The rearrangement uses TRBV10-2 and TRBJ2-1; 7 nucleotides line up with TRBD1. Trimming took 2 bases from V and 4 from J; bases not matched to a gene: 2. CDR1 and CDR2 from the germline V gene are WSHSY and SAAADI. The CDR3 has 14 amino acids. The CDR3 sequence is CASSEGQEYNEQFF. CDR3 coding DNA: TGCGCCAGCAGTGAGGGACAGGAGTACAATGAGCAGTTCTTC.

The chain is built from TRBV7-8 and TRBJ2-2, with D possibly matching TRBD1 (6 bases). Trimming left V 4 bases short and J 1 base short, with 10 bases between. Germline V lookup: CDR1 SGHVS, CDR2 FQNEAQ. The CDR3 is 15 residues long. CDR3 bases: TGTGCCAGCAGCTCCGACAGGAGGAACACCGGGGAGCTGTTTTTT. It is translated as CASSSDRRNTGELFF.

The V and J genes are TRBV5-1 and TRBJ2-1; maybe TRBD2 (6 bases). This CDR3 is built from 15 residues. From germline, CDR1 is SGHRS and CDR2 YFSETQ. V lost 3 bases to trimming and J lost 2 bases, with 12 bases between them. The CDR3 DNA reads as TGCGCCAGCAGCTGGGGGGACCAGGCCTACAATGAGCAGTTCTTC. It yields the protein CASSWGDQAYNEQFF.

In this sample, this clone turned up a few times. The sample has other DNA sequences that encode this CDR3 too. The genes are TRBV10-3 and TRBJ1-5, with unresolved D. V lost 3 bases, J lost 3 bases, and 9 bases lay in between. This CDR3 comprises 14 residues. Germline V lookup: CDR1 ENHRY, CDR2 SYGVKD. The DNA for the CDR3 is TGTGCCATCAGTGAAGGAGGGAACAATCAGCCCCAGCATTTT. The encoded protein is CAISEGGNNQPQHF.

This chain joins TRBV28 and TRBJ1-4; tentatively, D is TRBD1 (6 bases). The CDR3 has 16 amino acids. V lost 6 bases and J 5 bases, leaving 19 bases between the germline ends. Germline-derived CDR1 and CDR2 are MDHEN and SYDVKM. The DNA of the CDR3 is TGTGCCAGCAGCTACAGGGCTCCGGGCTCGAATGAAAAACTGTTTTTT. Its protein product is CASSYRAPGSNEKLFF.

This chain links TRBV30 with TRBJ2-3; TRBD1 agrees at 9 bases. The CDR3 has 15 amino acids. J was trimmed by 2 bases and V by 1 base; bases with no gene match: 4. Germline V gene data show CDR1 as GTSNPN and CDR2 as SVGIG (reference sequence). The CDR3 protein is CAWSAQGAVTDTQYF. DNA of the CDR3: TGTGCCTGGAGTGCACAGGGGGCCGTCACAGATACGCAGTATTTT.

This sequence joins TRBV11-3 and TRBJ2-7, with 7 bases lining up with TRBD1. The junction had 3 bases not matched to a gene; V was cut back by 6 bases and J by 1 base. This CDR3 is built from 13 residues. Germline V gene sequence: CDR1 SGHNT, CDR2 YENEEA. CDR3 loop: CASSPGQSYEQYF. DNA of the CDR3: TGTGCCAGCAGTCCGGGACAGTCCTACGAGCAGTACTTC. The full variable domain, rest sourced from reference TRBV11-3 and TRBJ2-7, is EAGVVQSPRYKIIEKKQPVAFWCNPISGHNTLYWYLQNLGQGPELLIRYENEEAVDDSQLPKDRFSAERLKGVDSTLKIQPAELGDSAVYLCASSPGQSYEQYFGPGTRLTVT.